This TCR beta chain originates from a study of blood T cells in healthy people across ages. Broader study findings: Per million T cells, TCR beta diversity dropped about linearly as age rose. Any conclusive comparison of naive versus antigen-experienced cells was prevented by using unsorted PBMCs.

Donor samples were obtained from healthy Caucasian individuals from Russia, aged about 6 to 95. Combining a sample-barcoded 5' primer with a J-beta primer mix, a second PCR ran for roughly 6 to 12 cycles. Through a template-switch adaptor with 12 random nucleotides, each cDNA molecule received a tag. Using its own MiXCR run on the 5' RACE reads, TCRdb lists one record per CDR3 protein. The profile shows approximately 1,000,000 distinct CDR3 sequences, roughly 45% of them singletons. CDR1 is SGDLS, CDR2 YYNGEE, per germline. The CDR3 sequence is 12 residues long. V lost 0 bases and J lost 10, with 8 bases in between. This clonotype was seen more than once but under ten times. What it recognizes is unknown.

The rearrangement uses TRBV9 and TRBJ2-1; D is unresolved. This TCR was sampled from a woman aged 55-70 years in good health. Sample: blood. CDR3 amino acids: CASSVGQTEQFF. The CDR3, as DNA: TGTGCCAGCAGCGTAGGCCAAACAGAGCAGTTCTTC.